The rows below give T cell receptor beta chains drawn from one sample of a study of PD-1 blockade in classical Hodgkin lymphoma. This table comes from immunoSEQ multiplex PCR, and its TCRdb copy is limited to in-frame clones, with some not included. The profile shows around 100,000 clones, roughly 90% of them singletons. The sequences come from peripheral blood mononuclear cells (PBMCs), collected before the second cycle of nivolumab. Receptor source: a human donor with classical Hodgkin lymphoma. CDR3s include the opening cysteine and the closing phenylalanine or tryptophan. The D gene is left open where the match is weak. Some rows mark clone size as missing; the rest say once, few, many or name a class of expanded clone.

TGTGCCAGCAGCCGGTCTAGCGGGGGGGCCTTTGATACGCAGTATTTT | CASSRSSGGAFDTQYF | TRBD2 | TRBJ2-3 | TRBV5-4 | -
TGTGCCAGCAGCAAAGGGGGGACAGGGGGTACTTTCAATGAGCAGTTCTTC | CASSKGGTGGTFNEQFF | - | TRBJ2-1 | TRBV21-1 | -
TGTGCCAGCATCAAGGTGCGGGGGGATTACAATGAGCAGTTCTTC | CASIKVRGDYNEQFF | TRBD2 | TRBJ2-1 | TRBV2 | -
TGTGCCAGCAGTTTCACGGGCAATGAGCAGTTCTTC | CASSFTGNEQFF | - | TRBJ2-1 | TRBV28 | -
TGTGCCAGCAGCTTCGTAGCGGGCTCCTACAATGAGCAGTTCTTC | CASSFVAGSYNEQFF | TRBD2 | TRBJ2-1 | TRBV5-4 | once
TGTGCCAGCAGCTTAGGACAGGTCAACGAGCAGTACTTC | CASSLGQVNEQYF | - | TRBJ2-7 | TRBV7-7 | -
TGTGCCAGCAGCTATGGGCTAAACACTGAAGCTTTCTTT | CASSYGLNTEAFF | - | TRBJ1-1 | TRBV5-6 | -
TGTGCCTGGAGCGTCGGAACTAGCACAGATACGCAGTATTTT | CAWSVGTSTDTQYF | - | TRBJ2-3 | TRBV30 | -
TGTGCCAGCAGCTTAGTGGGGACCTATGGCTACACCTTC | CASSLVGTYGYTF | - | TRBJ1-2 | TRBV7-9 | -
TGCGCCAGAGCCCGCGGACTAGCGGGCACAGATACGCAGTATTTT | CARARGLAGTDTQYF | TRBD2 | TRBJ2-3 | TRBV10-2 | -
TGCGCCAGCAGCCAAAACTTACGGGACAGGGGGGCCTACGAGCAGTACTTC | CASSQNLRDRGAYEQYF | TRBD1 | TRBJ2-7 | TRBV4-1 | -